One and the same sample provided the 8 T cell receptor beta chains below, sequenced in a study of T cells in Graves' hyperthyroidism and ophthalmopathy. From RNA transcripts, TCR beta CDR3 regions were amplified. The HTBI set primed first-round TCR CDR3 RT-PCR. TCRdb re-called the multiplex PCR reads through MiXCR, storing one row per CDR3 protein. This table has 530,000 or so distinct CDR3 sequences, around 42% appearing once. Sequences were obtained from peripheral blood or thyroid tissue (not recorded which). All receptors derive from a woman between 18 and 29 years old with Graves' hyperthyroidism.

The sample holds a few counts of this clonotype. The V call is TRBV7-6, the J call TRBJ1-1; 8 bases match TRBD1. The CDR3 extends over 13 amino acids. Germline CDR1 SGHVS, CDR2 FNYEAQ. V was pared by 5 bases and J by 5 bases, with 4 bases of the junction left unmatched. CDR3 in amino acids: CASSRGTGTEAFF. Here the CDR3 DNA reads TGTGCCAGCAGCCGCGGGACAGGTACTGAAGCTTTCTTT. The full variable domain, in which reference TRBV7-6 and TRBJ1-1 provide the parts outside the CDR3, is GAGVSQSPRYKVTKRGQDVALRCDPISGHVSLYWYRQALGQGPEFLTYFNYEAQQDKSGLPNDRFSAERPEGSISTLTIQRTEQRDSAMYRCASSRGTGTEAFFGQGTRLTVV.

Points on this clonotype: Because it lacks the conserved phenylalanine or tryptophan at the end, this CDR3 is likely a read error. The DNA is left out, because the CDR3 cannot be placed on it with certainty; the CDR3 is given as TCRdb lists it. CDR3 residues: CAISLAGPP. The chain combines TRBV10-3 with TRBJ1-6. The CDR3 extends over 9 residues, inclusive of both ends. Germline CDR1 ENHRY, CDR2 SYGVKD.

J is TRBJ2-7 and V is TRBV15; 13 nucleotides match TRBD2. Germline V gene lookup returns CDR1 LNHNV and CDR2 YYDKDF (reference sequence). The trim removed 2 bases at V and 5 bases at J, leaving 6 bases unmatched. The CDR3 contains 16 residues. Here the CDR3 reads CATSRLGLAGEDEQYF. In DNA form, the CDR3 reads TGTGCCACCAGCAGACTTGGACTAGCGGGAGAGGACGAGCAGTACTTC.

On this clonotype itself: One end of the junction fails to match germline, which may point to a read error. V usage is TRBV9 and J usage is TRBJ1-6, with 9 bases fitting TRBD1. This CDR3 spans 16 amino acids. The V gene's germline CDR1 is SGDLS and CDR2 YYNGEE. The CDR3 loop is CASSLYPGQGNSPFHF. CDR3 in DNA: TGTGCCAGCAGCTTATATCCCGGACAGGGGAATTCACCCTTCCACTTT.

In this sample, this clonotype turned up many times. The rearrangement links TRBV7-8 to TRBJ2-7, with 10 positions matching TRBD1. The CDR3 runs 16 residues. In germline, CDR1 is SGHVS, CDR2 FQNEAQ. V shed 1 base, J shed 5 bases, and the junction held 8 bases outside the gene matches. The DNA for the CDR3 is TGTGCCAGCAGCTTAGGGCCCGGGACAGGGGACCACGAGCAGTACTTC. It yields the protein CASSLGPGTGDHEQYF.

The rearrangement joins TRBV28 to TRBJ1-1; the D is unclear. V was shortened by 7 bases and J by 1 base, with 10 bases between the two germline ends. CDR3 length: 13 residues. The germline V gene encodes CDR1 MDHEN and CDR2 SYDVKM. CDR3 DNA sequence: TGTGCCAGCACCCCCCCTGAGAACACTGAAGCTTTCTTT. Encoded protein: CASTPPENTEAFF. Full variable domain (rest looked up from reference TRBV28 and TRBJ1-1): DVKVTQSSRYLVKRTGEKVFLECVQDMDHENMFWYRQDPGLGLRLIYFSYDVKMKEKGDIPEGYSVSREKKERFSLILESASTNQTSMYLCASTPPENTEAFFGQGTRLTVV.

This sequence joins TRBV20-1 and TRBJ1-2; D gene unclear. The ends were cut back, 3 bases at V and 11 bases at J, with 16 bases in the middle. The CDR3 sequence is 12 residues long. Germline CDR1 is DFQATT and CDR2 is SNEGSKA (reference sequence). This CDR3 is CSARTSGMRYTF. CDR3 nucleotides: TGCAGTGCTAGGACTAGCGGGATGAGATACACCTTC.

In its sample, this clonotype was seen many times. Here the CDR3 reads CASSQGGAGEETQYF. CDR3 in DNA: TGCGCCAGCAGCCAAGGGGGCGCGGGCGAAGAGACCCAGTACTTC. The chain employs TRBV4-1 and TRBJ2-5; D might be TRBD1 or TRBD2, each matching 5 bases. Trimming cost V 1 base and J 3 bases, with 12 bases left between them. The germline gives CDR1 MGHRA, CDR2 YSYEKL. The CDR3 contains 15 residues.